The rows below give T cell receptor beta chains drawn from one sample of a study of T cells after posttransplantation cyclophosphamide. Libraries were prepared by immunoSEQ multiplex PCR; TCRdb keeps only in-frame clonotypes and omits some of them. The table records about 8,000 clones, approximately 91% of them present only once. The sequencing sample was made of CD4+ T cells sorted from blood. Receptors were obtained from a woman aged 50 to 65 in good health and a related stem cell transplant donor. The CDR3 runs from the conserved cysteine through the conserved F or W. D genes are given only for firm matches. Only part of the rows carry a size: once, few, many, or a class if the clone is expanded.

D gene: TRBD2
clone size: -
V gene: TRBV29-1
J gene: TRBJ2-7
CDR3 protein: CSVATSGIFYEQYF
CDR3 DNA: TGCAGCGTTGCCACTAGCGGGATCTTCTACGAGCAGTACTTC

D gene: TRBD2
clone size: -
V gene: TRBV5-1
J gene: TRBJ2-3
CDR3 protein: CASSPMGLAGPSTDTQYF
CDR3 DNA: TGCGCCAGCAGCCCGATGGGACTAGCGGGGCCTAGCACAGATACGCAGTATTTT

D gene: TRBD2
clone size: -
V gene: TRBV7-9
J gene: TRBJ2-7
CDR3 protein: CASSLEGTGGSYEQYF
CDR3 DNA: TGTGCCAGCAGCTTGGAGGGGACGGGGGGCTCCTACGAGCAGTACTTC

D gene: TRBD2
clone size: -
V gene: TRBV6-5
J gene: TRBJ2-7
CDR3 protein: CASGGTRKGEQYF
CDR3 DNA: TGTGCCAGCGGGGGGACTAGGAAGGGCGAGCAGTACTTC

D gene: -
clone size: -
V gene: TRBV5-1
J gene: TRBJ1-2
CDR3 protein: CASSFATEYGYTF
CDR3 DNA: TGCGCCAGCAGCTTTGCGACAGAGTATGGCTACACCTTC

D gene: TRBD1
clone size: once
V gene: TRBV19
J gene: TRBJ2-5
CDR3 protein: CASSMRQGAQETQYF
CDR3 DNA: TGTGCCAGTAGTATGAGGCAGGGGGCCCAAGAGACCCAGTACTTC

D gene: -
clone size: -
V gene: TRBV10-2
J gene: TRBJ1-1
CDR3 protein: CASRNSAGRTEAFF
CDR3 DNA: TGCGCCAGCAGGAACTCGGCGGGGCGAACTGAAGCTTTCTTT

D gene: TRBD1
clone size: -
V gene: TRBV4-1
J gene: TRBJ1-2
CDR3 protein: CASSHDRGVGGYTF
CDR3 DNA: TGCGCCAGCAGCCATGACAGGGGTGTGGGTGGCTACACCTTC

D gene: -
clone size: -
V gene: TRBV6-6
J gene: TRBJ2-3
CDR3 protein: CASSSLDTQYF
CDR3 DNA: TGTGCCAGCAGTTCTTTAGATACGCAGTATTTT

D gene: -
clone size: -
V gene: TRBV2
J gene: TRBJ1-4
CDR3 protein: CASSVGGVAEKLFF
CDR3 DNA: TGTGCCAGCAGTGTAGGAGGGGTTGCTGAAAAACTGTTTTTT

D gene: TRBD1
clone size: -
V gene: TRBV19
J gene: TRBJ1-6
CDR3 protein: CASSFLQGRGRNSPLHF
CDR3 DNA: TGTGCCAGTAGTTTCCTACAGGGGCGAGGACGGAATTCACCCCTCCACTTT

D gene: -
clone size: -
V gene: TRBV11-2
J gene: TRBJ1-3
CDR3 protein: CASSLGEGYGNTIYF
CDR3 DNA: TGTGCCAGCAGCTTAGGGGAGGGGTACGGAAACACCATATATTTT

D gene: -
clone size: -
V gene: TRBV5-4
J gene: TRBJ1-1
CDR3 protein: CASSLDSYTEAFF
CDR3 DNA: TGTGCCAGCAGCTTGGACAGTTATACTGAAGCTTTCTTT

D gene: -
clone size: -
V gene: TRBV5-1
J gene: TRBJ1-1
CDR3 protein: CASSFPGNLNTEAFF
CDR3 DNA: TGCGCCAGCAGCTTCCCGGGAAATTTGAACACTGAAGCTTTCTTT

D gene: -
clone size: -
V gene: TRBV5-4
J gene: TRBJ1-1
CDR3 protein: CASSLVGGGEAFF
CDR3 DNA: TGTGCCAGCAGCTTGGTAGGCGGGGGGGAAGCTTTCTTT

D gene: TRBD2
clone size: -
V gene: TRBV19
J gene: TRBJ2-2
CDR3 protein: CASSIVPGLAGVKTGELFF
CDR3 DNA: TGTGCCAGTAGTATAGTGCCCGGACTAGCGGGAGTAAAGACCGGGGAGCTGTTTTTT

D gene: -
clone size: once
V gene: TRBV5-1
J gene: TRBJ2-7
CDR3 protein: CASSVGARGYEQYF
CDR3 DNA: TGCGCCAGCTCTGTTGGGGCAAGAGGATACGAGCAGTACTTC

D gene: -
clone size: -
V gene: TRBV28
J gene: TRBJ1-1
CDR3 protein: CASSSTPSGAFF
CDR3 DNA: TGTGCCAGCAGTTCCACCCCCTCCGGGGCTTTCTTT

D gene: -
clone size: -
V gene: TRBV5-6
J gene: TRBJ2-2
CDR3 protein: CASSLGHSNTGELFF
CDR3 DNA: TGTGCCAGCAGCTTGGGACACTCGAACACCGGGGAGCTGTTTTTT

D gene: -
clone size: -
V gene: TRBV9
J gene: TRBJ2-1
CDR3 protein: CASSVSTGEYNEQFF
CDR3 DNA: TGTGCCAGCAGCGTATCCACGGGAGAGTACAATGAGCAGTTCTTC

D gene: TRBD2
clone size: -
V gene: TRBV28
J gene: TRBJ2-7
CDR3 protein: CASSSSIAGASSYEQYF
CDR3 DNA: TGTGCCAGCAGTTCCTCAATAGCGGGAGCGTCATCCTACGAGCAGTACTTC

D gene: TRBD2
clone size: -
V gene: TRBV5-4
J gene: TRBJ2-3
CDR3 protein: CASSLGGSGSTDTQYF
CDR3 DNA: TGTGCCAGCAGCTTGGGTGGTAGCGGGAGCACAGATACGCAGTATTTT

D gene: -
clone size: -
V gene: TRBV19
J gene: TRBJ1-1
CDR3 protein: CASSTSTGFMNTEAFF
CDR3 DNA: TGTGCCAGTAGTACTTCGACAGGATTCATGAACACTGAAGCTTTCTTT

D gene: TRBD1
clone size: -
V gene: TRBV10-2
J gene: TRBJ1-1
CDR3 protein: CASRAGTGNTEAFF
CDR3 DNA: TGCGCCAGCAGGGCCGGGACAGGGAACACTGAAGCTTTCTTT

D gene: -
clone size: -
V gene: TRBV10-1
J gene: TRBJ2-3
CDR3 protein: CASSELTDTQYF
CDR3 DNA: TGCGCCAGCAGTGAACTAACAGATACGCAGTATTTT

D gene: -
clone size: -
V gene: TRBV14
J gene: TRBJ1-2
CDR3 protein: CASSQTWEGGNYGYTF
CDR3 DNA: TGTGCCAGCAGCCAAACCTGGGAGGGGGGTAACTATGGCTACACCTTC

D gene: TRBD1
clone size: -
V gene: TRBV29-1
J gene: TRBJ2-1
CDR3 protein: CSANPGGHEQFF
CDR3 DNA: TGCAGCGCCAACCCAGGGGGCCATGAGCAGTTCTTC

D gene: -
clone size: -
V gene: TRBV9
J gene: TRBJ1-1
CDR3 protein: CASSESVSAEAFF
CDR3 DNA: TGTGCCAGCAGCGAGTCGGTGAGCGCTGAAGCTTTCTTT

D gene: -
clone size: -
V gene: TRBV12-5
J gene: TRBJ1-2
CDR3 protein: CASGFTNYGYTF
CDR3 DNA: TGTGCTAGTGGTTTTACTAACTATGGCTACACCTTC

D gene: -
clone size: once
V gene: TRBV7-9
J gene: TRBJ1-3
CDR3 protein: CASSSSGSWNTIYF
CDR3 DNA: TGTGCCAGCAGCTCCTCCGGGAGCTGGAACACCATATATTTT

D gene: -
clone size: -
V gene: TRBV28
J gene: TRBJ1-1
CDR3 protein: CASSLQGWVNTEAFF
CDR3 DNA: TGTGCCAGCAGTTTACAGGGGTGGGTGAACACTGAAGCTTTCTTT

D gene: -
clone size: -
V gene: TRBV7-9
J gene: TRBJ1-1
CDR3 protein: CASSLAGQGYEAFF
CDR3 DNA: TGTGCCAGCAGCTTAGCGGGACAAGGGTATGAAGCTTTCTTT

D gene: TRBD2
clone size: -
V gene: TRBV5-1
J gene: TRBJ2-1
CDR3 protein: CASSLPSGRRGEQFF
CDR3 DNA: TGCGCCAGCAGCTTGCCTAGCGGGAGACGAGGTGAGCAGTTCTTC

D gene: -
clone size: -
V gene: TRBV11-2
J gene: TRBJ1-2
CDR3 protein: CASSSPTTIYGYTF
CDR3 DNA: TGTGCCAGCAGCTCCCCAACGACAATCTATGGCTACACCTTC

D gene: -
clone size: -
V gene: TRBV5-1
J gene: TRBJ2-1
CDR3 protein: CASSPGRDYNEQFF
CDR3 DNA: TGCGCCAGCAGCCCCGGCAGGGATTACAATGAGCAGTTCTTC

D gene: TRBD1
clone size: -
V gene: TRBV5-4
J gene: TRBJ1-3
CDR3 protein: CASSRDRDSGNTIYF
CDR3 DNA: TGTGCCAGCAGCAGGGACAGGGACTCTGGAAACACCATATATTTT

D gene: TRBD2
clone size: -
V gene: TRBV7-2
J gene: TRBJ2-1
CDR3 protein: CASSLTSGWNEQFF
CDR3 DNA: TGTGCCAGCAGCTTGACTAGCGGGTGGAATGAGCAGTTCTTC

D gene: -
clone size: -
V gene: TRBV11-3
J gene: TRBJ1-1
CDR3 protein: CASSQGPDTLRTEAFF
CDR3 DNA: TGTGCCAGCAGCCAGGGGCCCGACACCCTGAGGACTGAAGCTTTCTTT

D gene: TRBD2
clone size: -
V gene: TRBV5-1
J gene: TRBJ2-7
CDR3 protein: CASSVGTSGDKRDEQYF
CDR3 DNA: TGCGCCAGCAGCGTCGGGACTAGCGGGGATAAGCGGGACGAGCAGTACTTC

D gene: -
clone size: -
V gene: TRBV6-5
J gene: TRBJ2-1
CDR3 protein: CASTPPEGSNEQFF
CDR3 DNA: TGTGCCAGCACACCACCGGAGGGGTCTAATGAGCAGTTCTTC

D gene: TRBD2
clone size: -
V gene: TRBV5-1
J gene: TRBJ2-3
CDR3 protein: CASSFGTRLTDTQYF
CDR3 DNA: TGCGCCAGCAGCTTCGGGACTAGGCTCACAGATACGCAGTATTTT

D gene: -
clone size: -
V gene: TRBV5-4
J gene: TRBJ1-1
CDR3 protein: CASSLFVGGNTEAFF
CDR3 DNA: TGTGCCAGCAGCTTGTTCGTGGGCGGGAATACTGAAGCTTTCTTT

D gene: -
clone size: few
V gene: TRBV7-7
J gene: TRBJ2-1
CDR3 protein: CASSQGDNEQFF
CDR3 DNA: TGTGCCAGCAGCCAAGGGGACAATGAGCAGTTCTTC

D gene: -
clone size: -
V gene: TRBV2
J gene: TRBJ1-5
CDR3 protein: CASTTASQPQHF
CDR3 DNA: TGTGCCAGCACCACCGCGTCACAGCCCCAGCATTTT

D gene: TRBD2
clone size: -
V gene: TRBV7-2
J gene: TRBJ2-7
CDR3 protein: CASSLGRTRVYEQYF
CDR3 DNA: TGTGCCAGCAGCTTAGGACGGACTAGGGTCTACGAGCAGTACTTC

D gene: TRBD1
clone size: -
V gene: TRBV14
J gene: TRBJ1-6
CDR3 protein: CASSSGTAYNSPLHF
CDR3 DNA: TGTGCCAGCAGCTCCGGGACAGCATATAATTCACCCCTCCACTTT

D gene: -
clone size: -
V gene: TRBV29-1
J gene: TRBJ2-2
CDR3 protein: CSVHSGLGELFF
CDR3 DNA: TGCAGCGTACACTCGGGGTTAGGGGAGCTGTTTTTT

D gene: TRBD1
clone size: -
V gene: TRBV28
J gene: TRBJ1-1
CDR3 protein: CASSTDRVTGTEAFF
CDR3 DNA: TGTGCCAGCAGTACAGACAGGGTTACCGGAACTGAAGCTTTCTTT

D gene: -
clone size: -
V gene: TRBV7-6
J gene: TRBJ1-1
CDR3 protein: CASRGLGGTEAFF
CDR3 DNA: TGTGCCAGCAGAGGACTCGGAGGGACTGAAGCTTTCTTT

D gene: -
clone size: -
V gene: TRBV2
J gene: TRBJ1-5
CDR3 protein: CASSETGINQPQHF
CDR3 DNA: TGTGCCAGCAGTGAGACAGGTATCAATCAGCCCCAGCATTTT

D gene: -
clone size: -
V gene: TRBV28
J gene: TRBJ1-4
CDR3 protein: CASSPPSRGWEKLFF
CDR3 DNA: TGTGCCAGCAGTCCCCCCTCACGGGGGTGGGAAAAACTGTTTTTT

D gene: TRBD1
clone size: -
V gene: TRBV5-8
J gene: TRBJ2-7
CDR3 protein: CASSLSGTGSSEQYF
CDR3 DNA: TGTGCCAGCAGCCTTTCCGGGACAGGGTCCTCCGAGCAGTACTTC

D gene: -
clone size: -
V gene: TRBV5-1
J gene: TRBJ2-5
CDR3 protein: CASSLAAGAYETQYF
CDR3 DNA: TGCGCCAGCAGCTTGGCCGCGGGGGCGTATGAGACCCAGTACTTC

D gene: TRBD2
clone size: -
V gene: TRBV4-1
J gene: TRBJ2-5
CDR3 protein: CASSQGLSSGGSQETQYF
CDR3 DNA: TGCGCCAGCAGCCAAGGGCTTTCTAGCGGGGGGAGCCAAGAGACCCAGTACTTC

D gene: TRBD1
clone size: -
V gene: TRBV19
J gene: TRBJ2-7
CDR3 protein: CASSTGTGPGSYEQYF
CDR3 DNA: TGTGCCAGTAGTACCGGGACAGGGCCAGGTTCCTACGAGCAGTACTTC